The source of this T cell receptor beta chain is a study of blood T cell repertoires in COVID-19. Germline CDR1 reads LGHNA; CDR2 reads YNFKEQ. J was trimmed by 8 bases and V by 1 base; bases with no gene match: 5. The CDR3 has 15 residues. Generated by immunoSEQ multiplex PCR, the TCRdb table keeps only in-frame clones and is missing some. Of around 400,000 clones in the sample, about four fifths were seen once. The J gene is TRBJ1-6, the V gene TRBV4-2, with TRBD1 identical over 7 bases. The sequence derives from a woman aged 50 to 60 who had recovered from COVID-19. Sequencing was done on a sample of PBMCs or T cells enriched from blood (not recorded which). The CDR3 nucleotides are TGTGCCAGCAGCCAAGCGACAGGGTACCATTCACCCCTCCACTTT. This encodes CASSQATGYHSPLHF.